The 5 T cell receptor beta chains below come from one sample, sequenced in a study of Ad26.COV2.S vaccination and SARS-CoV-2 variants. Libraries were prepared by immunoSEQ multiplex PCR; TCRdb keeps only in-frame clonotypes and omits some of them. The sample has 500,000 or so clones, 75% to 90% seen once. As for treatment: approximately 18 received Ad26.COV2.S at low or high dose, single or two shots; roughly five received placebo; per-sample allocation not given. Material that was analyzed had been drawn on day 63 after the first vaccine or placebo injection. The material was peripheral blood, obtained in a trial of Ad26.COV2.S vaccine versus placebo. Receptors were obtained from a person aged 18-65 years who received the Ad26.COV2.S COVID-19 vaccine or a placebo.

This clone occurred once. The V and J genes are TRBV6-5 and TRBJ1-6; D is unresolved. CDR3 length: 13 amino acids. Trimming left V 0 bases short and J 7 bases short, with 4 bases between. Germline loops: CDR1 MNHEY, CDR2 SVGAGI. CDR3 in DNA: TGTGCCAGCAGTTACTCCGGGAATTCACCCCTCCACTTT. Residues: CASSYSGNSPLHF.

V and J are TRBV7-3 and TRBJ1-1, with TRBD1 identical over 8 bases. The CDR3 is 14 residues long. V lost 2 bases to trimming and J lost 1 base; unmatched junction nucleotides: 0. Germline CDR1 is SGHTA and CDR2 is FQGTGA. CDR3: CASSLDRGNTEAFF. CDR3 coding DNA: TGTGCCAGCAGCTTAGACAGGGGGAACACTGAAGCTTTCTTT.

The V and J genes are TRBV4-2 and TRBJ1-1, with D tentatively TRBD1 (6 bases). The CDR3 has 15 residues. The ends were cut back, 4 bases at V and 2 bases at J, with 14 bases in the middle. From germline, CDR1 is LGHNA and CDR2 YNFKEQ. CDR3 sequence: CASSPQTGPNTEAFF. DNA of the CDR3: TGTGCCAGCAGCCCGCAGACAGGCCCCAACACTGAAGCTTTCTTT.

This rearrangement joins TRBV7-8 to TRBJ2-6, with D unresolved. V was trimmed by 4 bases and J by 1 base, leaving 20 bases between them. The CDR3 contains 19 residues. The V gene's germline CDR1 is SGHVS and CDR2 FQNEAQ. The CDR3 region has the DNA TGTGCCAGCAGCTACCTCTGGATCGGACCTACTTCTGGGGCCAACGTCCTGACTTTC. Translating it yields CASSYLWIGPTSGANVLTF. The variable domain in full, with the rest retrieved from reference TRBV7-8 and TRBJ2-6, is GAGVSQSPRYKVAKRGQDVALRCDPISGHVSLFWYQQALGQGPEFLTYFQNEAQLDKSGLPSDRFFAERPEGSVSTLKIQRTQQEDSAVYLCASSYLWIGPTSGANVLTFGAGSRLTVL.

The V and J genes are TRBV7-2 and TRBJ1-2; a weak D match, TRBD1 (5 bases). The V and J ends lost 5 bases and 8 bases respectively, with 18 bases between them. The CDR3 consists of 14 residues. Germline CDR1 and CDR2: SGHTA and FQGNSA. The CDR3 protein is CASSPTGQGYGYTF. In nucleotides, the CDR3 is TGTGCCAGCAGCCCTACGGGGCAGGGATACGGCTACACCTTC.